This T cell receptor beta chain was found in a study of vaccination and CD4 T cells after COVID-19. Study summary: Following dose two, a median around 65 days (range 14 to 241) passed before post-vaccine samples were taken. Study-wide results and limits: Convalescent patient numbers were relatively low, with no early post-infection timepoints.

Cultured CD4+ T cells had their DNA profiled by the Oncomine TCR Beta short-read assay. MiXCR, run by TCRdb on the PCR reads, gives a single entry per CDR3 protein. The table has fewer than 15,000 distinct CDR3 sequences, 45% to 55% seen once. As for treatment: roughly 10-day PBMC culture with coronavirus spike peptide pools or control peptides (ViraFEST assay). Positive PCR tests came between March and December 2020, ahead of the US Alpha, Beta and Delta variants. With fresh IL-2 medium, half the medium was replaced on days 3 and 7. The CDR3 is made up of 14 amino acids. The V and J ends lost 7 bases and 5 bases respectively, with 15 bases between them. This clonotype was observed a handful of times. Its antigen is unidentified.

The sequenced material came from CD4+ T cells from blood, cultured in vitro. The receptor comes from a human donor who had recovered from COVID-19. This chain uses TRBV12-3 or TRBV12-4 with TRBJ2-1, with D perhaps matching TRBD2 (6 bases). CDR3 residues: CASKSAGWDNEQFF. CDR3 coding DNA: TGTGCCAGCAAGTCGGCGGGGTGGGACAATGAGCAGTTCTTC.